This T cell receptor beta chain was profiled in a study of T cells expressing NK-cell markers. Study-level points and caveats: The CD3+CD56-NKG2C+ fraction of several donors was likewise dominated by these clonotypes.

Each CDR3 protein gets one entry in TCRdb, which reprocessed the 5' RACE reads and gives no DNA. The sample table sets out 550,000 to 600,000 distinct CDR3 sequences. CDR3 length equals 16 residues. Germline values: CDR1 KGHSH, CDR2 LQKENI. On this clonotype itself: Its antigen remains unknown.

Input material: blood T cells: a sorted CD56 or NKG2C T cell subset, CD4+ or CD8+ T cells, or bulk PBMC T cells (not recorded which). This chain joins TRBV18 and TRBJ1-5; TCRdb calls TRBD1, which cannot be checked without DNA. This TCR was sampled from a man aged 18 to 30 in good health. This CDR3 reads CASSSGRGVSNQPQHF.